These T cell receptor beta chains were read from a single sample in a study of T-cell reconstitution after alpha-beta-depleted transplantation in children. TCRdb ran MiXCR on the PCR reads and lists one entry per CDR3 protein. The sample lists about 470,000 distinct CDR3 sequences; around two fifths were seen once. The sample was PBMCs, taken before TCRalphabeta/CD19-depleted stem cell transplant. All receptors derive from a girl aged 2 to 10 with aplastic anemia, due to receive a stem cell transplant. CDR3s include the opening cysteine and the closing phenylalanine or tryptophan. Expanded clones are given a class, and other clones once, few, many or no size at all.

>TRBV7-3|18|TRBJ2-5|NA
CASSPSGTGGRFQETQYF
>TRBV7-3|13|TRBJ2-5|few
CASSSLAQETQYF
>TRBV9|14|TRBJ2-4|NA
CASSKRGGLDIQYF
>TRBV7-3|17|TRBJ2-7|once
CASSLPAGTSGRYEQYF
>TRBV20-1|15|TRBJ2-7|NA
CSARTYRSQAYEQYF
>TRBV10-3|13|TRBJ1-4|NA
CAIKSEPNEKLFF
>TRBV20-1|16|TRBJ2-5|many
CSARGTSGIAQETQYF
>TRBV28|13|TRBJ1-5|NA
CASRTGTGQPQHF
>TRBV3-1|15|TRBJ2-5|few
CASSLRWTVQETQYF
>TRBV4-2|13|TRBJ2-7|NA
CASSQQRAYEQYF
>TRBV7-9|16|TRBJ2-2|NA
CASSLDTSGNTGELFF
>TRBV11-1|15|TRBJ1-2|many
CASSLGTGDLNGYTF
>TRBV6-4|15|TRBJ2-3|NA
CASSSSGTNGDTQYF
>TRBV4-1|15|TRBJ1-2|NA
CASSQENRAVGGYTF
>TRBV20-1|14|TRBJ1-5|NA
CSAQSRGWDQPQHF
>TRBV11-2|15|TRBJ2-7|NA
CASSFSSGDTYEQYF
>TRBV6-1|17|TRBJ2-3|NA
CASSLPRGLAVTDTQYF
>TRBV29-1|12|TRBJ2-1|few
CSVLQGAREQFF
>TRBV7-9|16|TRBJ1-2|few
CASSLGSVSGGGGYTF
>TRBV3-1|13|TRBJ2-5|once
CASSQRGIGTQYF
>TRBV5-5|15|TRBJ2-5|NA
CASSWAGTGGETQYF
>TRBV7-2|16|TRBJ2-3|NA
CASSLAGTSGSDTQYF
>TRBV30|11|TRBJ1-1|NA
CAWSPKGEAFF
>TRBV28|15|TRBJ2-2|few
CATLQVGANTGELFF
>TRBV5-1|17|TRBJ2-7|NA
CASSLVSGRVGSYEQYF
>TRBV4-1|15|TRBJ2-7|NA
CASSHPGQGAYEQYF
>TRBV5-1|14|TRBJ1-1|few
CASSLTTMNTEAFF
>TRBV6-4|8|TRBJ2-7|NA
CASKAQYF
>TRBV5-1|15|TRBJ1-1|NA
CASSPMDGMNTEAFF
>TRBV15|20|TRBJ2-3|NA
CATSTNKKLAGGPGRDTQYF
>TRBV5-4|15|TRBJ2-7|once
CASSPSPQMGNEQYF
>TRBV12-3/TRBV12-4|14|TRBJ2-5|NA
CASSLNGGQETQYF
>TRBV7-2|12|TRBJ2-7|few
CASSSRRGGQYF
>TRBV7-9|16|TRBJ2-3|many
CASSPPPGTSTDTQYF
>TRBV2|14|TRBJ1-3|few
CASSRPGEGNTIYF
>TRBV6-2/TRBV6-3|21|TRBJ1-5|NA
CASSYPSRGGKRGYSNQPQHF
>TRBV28|12|TRBJ2-5|NA
CASREGQETQYF
>TRBV7-9|14|TRBJ1-4|few
CASSLGRWDEKLFF
>TRBV20-1|15|TRBJ2-3|many
CSAPSSSGVMDTQYF
>TRBV29-1|13|TRBJ2-3|many
CSVEDWRADTQYF
>TRBV5-5|15|TRBJ2-1|few
CASSLRTSGRNEQFF
>TRBV5-5|16|TRBJ2-3|NA
CASSRVTGVVTDTQYF
>TRBV19|15|TRBJ2-2|few
CASSEPGGPAGELFF
>TRBV19|15|TRBJ2-1|few
CASRPGTSGYNEQFF
>TRBV12-3/TRBV12-4|16|TRBJ1-3|NA
CASSFGSVLSGNTIYF